The 5 T cell receptor beta chains below all came from one sample that was sequenced in a study of T cells in Graves' hyperthyroidism and ophthalmopathy. RNA transcripts served as the template for amplifying TCR beta CDR3 regions. Initially, a first-round RT-PCR of the TCR CDR3 employed the HTBI primer set. TCRdb called the multiplex PCR reads again in MiXCR, with one record for every CDR3 protein. Among a few hundred thousand distinct CDR3 sequences, roughly 23% were seen once, and the ten largest hold about half. The sample taken for sequencing was blood. These receptors all stem from a woman in her seventies with Graves' ophthalmopathy.

This clonotype appeared many times. The V call is TRBV28, the J call TRBJ2-7, with D unresolved. Germline lookup yields CDR1 MDHEN and CDR2 SYDVKM. The CDR3 consists of 12 residues. V gave up 1 base and J gave up 4 bases, with 5 bases separating them. The CDR3 sequence: CASSLLEYEQYF. For the CDR3, the DNA is TGTGCCAGCAGTTTATTAGAGTACGAGCAGTACTTC.

This clonotype was detected a few times. CDR3 in amino acids: CASSPTGQPSDEQYF. The DNA for the CDR3 is TGTGCCAGCAGCCCGACGGGACAGCCATCTGACGAGCAGTACTTC. The V gene is TRBV7-6, the J gene TRBJ2-7, with TRBD1 matching 7 bases. CDR1 SGHVS and CDR2 FNYEAQ come from the germline V gene. V was pared by 5 bases and J by 5 bases, with 12 bases of the junction left unmatched. The CDR3 is made up of 15 amino acids.

The chain couples TRBV20-1 to TRBJ2-3, with 11 bases that match TRBD2. The CDR3 runs to 17 residues. Trimming removed 6 bases from V and 1 base from J; junction bases left unmatched: 12. Germline loops: CDR1 DFQATT, CDR2 SNEGSKA (reference sequence). The CDR3 region is CSAQRPLAGGGTDTQYF. The CDR3 bases are TGCAGTGCACAGAGGCCCCTAGCGGGAGGAGGCACAGATACGCAGTATTTT.

At least ten counts were recorded for this clonotype. The chain couples TRBV30 to TRBJ1-5, with TRBD1 identical over 8 bases. CDR3 size: 12 residues. Per germline, CDR1 GTSNPN and CDR2 SVGIG (reference sequence). V lost 7 bases to trimming and J lost 6 bases; unmatched junction nucleotides: 5. The DNA for the CDR3 is TGTGCCTATGGACAGGGTGGTCAGCCCCAGCATTTT. Translating gives CAYGQGGQPQHF.

This clonotype was seen many times. The rearrangement joins TRBV28 to TRBJ1-2; D is possibly TRBD1 (5 bases). Germline CDR1 and CDR2: MDHEN and SYDVKM. The CDR3 has 15 residues. V lost 3 bases, J lost 0 bases, and 11 bases lay in between. The CDR3 sequence: CASSFGARANYGYTF. CDR3 bases: TGTGCCAGCAGTTTCGGGGCCCGAGCTAACTATGGCTACACCTTC.